The TCR beta chain described here comes from a study of response to subunit inactivated influenza vaccine listed by TCRdb under 2018. A note on the overall study: Deep quantitative T cell receptor repertoire profiling was used in the study to track responses to a trivalent subunit inactivated influenza vaccine.

Results and caveats for the whole study, not just this receptor: The authors proposed that each seasonal influenza vaccination may bring in only a limited number of new T cells.

For this clonotype: Its target antigen remains unknown. The input lacks base qualities; no much larger clone sits a single base away.

A distance of 13 bases separates the germline ends of V and J, which lose 4 bases and 3 bases respectively. The cysteine opens and the phenylalanine closes a CDR3 of 14 amino acids. Just CDR3 DNA is preserved here, 42 bases in frame from base 1. The CDR1 and CDR2 encoded by the germline V gene (reference sequence) are LGHDT and YNNKEL. Libraries were made using RT-PCR. Sequenced on an Illumina HiSeq 2500. In-frame beta chains were kept once TCRdb had trimmed the public reads at Q25 with fastp and called clones with MiXCR. Every CDR3 protein is listed once, alongside the most common genes and DNA of its rows. This sample is represented by about 700,000 distinct CDR3 sequences; approximately 15% of them were singletons. Approximately 10% of the sample lies in the top ten.

The starting material was PBMCs from blood, obtained 11 to 12 days after vaccination. This sequence uses TRBV3-1 and TRBJ2-7, with the D gene uncertain. The clonotype comes from a man in his forties or fifties who received an inactivated influenza vaccine. Donor details come from another sample of the same person, matched by shared clones. The CDR3 in this case is CASSRDLGNYEQYF. The bases read TGTGCCAGCAGCCGGGATCTGGGTAACTACGAGCAGTACTTC.